Each of the 6 T cell receptor beta chains below was sequenced from the same sample in a study of neurological immune-mediated disorders. The sample's time point: longitudinal time-point 2. TCRdb called the 5' RACE reads again in MiXCR, with one record for every CDR3 protein. The data contain tens of thousands of distinct CDR3 sequences, about an eighth of them singletons. The sample was PBMCs. The receptors stem from a woman in her thirties or forties in good health.

This clonotype came up many times. The V and J genes are TRBV29-1 and TRBJ1-1, with D uncertain. The CDR3 loop spans 14 amino acids. The V gene's germline CDR1 is SQVTM and CDR2 ANQGSEA. Trimming pared 4 bases from V and 1 base from J, leaving 13 bases between. CDR3 sequence reads: CSVVSGAGNTEAFF. CDR3 nucleotides: TGCAGCGTTGTCTCCGGAGCAGGGAACACTGAAGCTTTCTTT.

This clonotype has ten or more counts. The V call is TRBV6-2 or TRBV6-3, the J call TRBJ2-7; D is unclear. The CDR3 runs 12 residues. Germline-derived CDR1 and CDR2 are MNHEY and SVGEGT. V was clipped by 6 bases and J by 7 bases, with 13 bases between them. CDR3 sequence (DNA): TGTGCCAGCAGCCGCCTCTCACCAGAGCAGTACTTC. As protein: CASSRLSPEQYF.

The J gene is TRBJ1-2, the V gene TRBV19; the D is unclear. V gave up 7 bases and J gave up 3 bases, with 18 bases separating them. Germline CDR1 LNHDA, CDR2 SQIVND (reference sequence). The CDR3 runs to 15 residues. CDR3 bases: TGTGCCAGTACCTACCAAAGTACAGTAGACTATGGCTACACCTTC. The encoded protein is CASTYQSTVDYGYTF.

Ten or more counts support this clonotype. This chain connects TRBV12-3 or TRBV12-4 to TRBJ2-4; TRBD2 is a possible D gene (6 bases). The CDR3 length is 14 residues. V was trimmed by 6 bases and J by 0 bases, leaving 9 bases between them. The CDR3 coding sequence is TGTGCCAGCAGCTTGGGGGGAGCCAAAAACATTCAGTACTTC. Its protein is CASSLGGAKNIQYF.

This clonotype occurred many times. This may come from a read error, since a much larger clone is one base off. This rearrangement joins TRBV7-2 to TRBJ1-6; D ambiguous. This CDR3 is built from 12 residues. The V gene lost 4 bases and the J gene lost 17 bases, with 15 bases spanning the gap. Germline V gives CDR1 SGHTA, CDR2 FQGNSA. In nucleotides, the CDR3 is TGTGCCAGCAGCTCCTGGACTGGCTCCGTCCACTTT. Encoded protein: CASSSWTGSVHF.

This clonotype was observed many times. The chain joins TRBV10-2 to TRBJ2-7, with a weak D call TRBD1 (5 bases). Per germline, CDR1 WSHSY and CDR2 SAAADI. The CDR3 spans 15 residues. V lost 0 bases and J lost 2, with 11 bases in between. This chain's CDR3 is CASSESAGMTYEQYF. The CDR3 nucleotides are TGCGCCAGCAGTGAGTCGGCAGGGATGACCTACGAGCAGTACTTC.